This TCR beta chain is from a study of human T cells and chemical hapten exposure. Attachment of unique molecular identifiers to individual cDNA molecules was performed in the library. TCRdb ran MiXCR on the RACE reads and lists one entry per CDR3 protein. The data contain 95,000 to 150,000 distinct CDR3 sequences, roughly 13% of them singletons. Sample time point: pre-sensitization, week 0. Noted treatment: therapeutic diphenylcyclopropenone sensitization with weekly scalp DPC. The CDR3 is 12 residues long. The germline gives CDR1 SQVTM, CDR2 ANQGSEA. Between the trimmed V and J ends, which lost 5 bases and 11 bases, there was a span of 17 bases. This clonotype was seen many times.

The sample here was whole blood, taken in connection with sensitization to the hapten diphenylcyclopropenone (DPC). This TCR came from a woman aged 18-29 years with alopecia areata. Some clones in this sample may be carry-over from other donors' samples. The chain joins TRBV29-1 to TRBJ2-3, with a tentative D call TRBD1 (6 bases). The CDR3 nucleotides are TGCAGCGTTTCGTACAGGGTAAGAGGGCAGTATTTT. Translation: CSVSYRVRGQYF.